The rows below give T cell receptor beta chains drawn from one sample of a study of sequential checkpoint blockade in melanoma. This table comes from immunoSEQ multiplex PCR, and its TCRdb copy is limited to in-frame clones, with some not included. The sample lists 10,000 to 15,000 clones; roughly 24% were seen once. The sample here was tumor tissue (inferred from file names), taken from a patient given nivolumab and ipilimumab in sequence. The receptors originated from a human donor with melanoma. The CDR3 runs from the conserved cysteine through the conserved F or W. D genes are given only for firm matches. Rows give clone size only sometimes, using once, few, many, or a class for an expanded clone.

size: NA; J: TRBJ1-1; D: NA; V: TRBV11-3; DNA: TGTGCCAGCAGCTTAGAACCCAGGGGCTATGAAGCTTTCTTT; CDR3: CASSLEPRGYEAFF
size: NA; J: TRBJ2-1; D: NA; V: TRBV19; DNA: TGTGCCAGTAGTATAACTGGGGGCGGCTACAATGAGCAGTTCTTC; CDR3: CASSITGGGYNEQFF
size: few; J: TRBJ2-5; D: NA; V: TRBV28; DNA: TGTGCCAGCAGTTTATGGGAGGACTTACAAGAGACCCAGTACTTC; CDR3: CASSLWEDLQETQYF
size: many; J: TRBJ2-1; D: NA; V: TRBV9; DNA: TGTGCCAGCAGCGTGAAGGGGGGGCCAAACAATGAGCAGTTCTTC; CDR3: CASSVKGGPNNEQFF
size: few; J: TRBJ2-1; D: TRBD1; V: TRBV12-5; DNA: TGTGCCAGCGGAGACGGACAGGGTCCCTACAATGAGCAGTTCTTC; CDR3: CASGDGQGPYNEQFF
size: NA; J: TRBJ1-2; D: NA; V: TRBV12-5; DNA: TGTGCTAGTGGGGGATGGCGTAACTATGGCTACACCTTC; CDR3: CASGGWRNYGYTF
size: many; J: TRBJ2-1; D: TRBD2; V: TRBV7-6; DNA: TGTGCCAGCAGCGGCCGGACTAGCGGGGCCTACAATGAGCAGTTCTTC; CDR3: CASSGRTSGAYNEQFF
size: few; J: TRBJ1-4; D: NA; V: TRBV11-3; DNA: TGTGCCAGCAGCTCATTGCGGTCTACTAATGAAAAACTGTTTTTT; CDR3: CASSSLRSTNEKLFF
size: few; J: TRBJ1-2; D: NA; V: TRBV7-6; DNA: TGTGCCAGCAGCCAAGTAGTCATTGAGTCGGGCTACACCTTC; CDR3: CASSQVVIESGYTF
size: NA; J: TRBJ2-1; D: TRBD1; V: TRBV15; DNA: TGTGCCACCAGCGACGGACAGGGCAGTGGTGATGAGCAGTTCTTC; CDR3: CATSDGQGSGDEQFF
size: NA; J: TRBJ1-5; D: TRBD1; V: TRBV11-3; DNA: TGTGCCAGCAGCCTACAGGGGGTTAGCAATCAGCCCCAGCATTTT; CDR3: CASSLQGVSNQPQHF
size: NA; J: TRBJ2-1; D: TRBD1; V: TRBV19; DNA: TGTGCCAGTAGTCCTGGGACAGCCGACAATGAGCAGTTCTTC; CDR3: CASSPGTADNEQFF
size: medium-sized; J: TRBJ2-1; D: NA; V: TRBV14; DNA: TGTGCCAGCAGCCCCTCCCCGAACAGGGAGCAGTTCTTC; CDR3: CASSPSPNREQFF
size: many; J: TRBJ2-7; D: TRBD1; V: TRBV11-3; DNA: TGTGCCAGCAGCTTAGTATTGCCGCTTCCGGGACAGGGGGCAGCCGAGCAGTACTTC; CDR3: CASSLVLPLPGQGAAEQYF
size: many; J: TRBJ1-3; D: NA; V: TRBV9; DNA: TGTGCCAGCAGCGTAGAAAACTCTGGAAACACCATATATTTT; CDR3: CASSVENSGNTIYF
size: NA; J: TRBJ2-3; D: NA; V: TRBV10-2; DNA: TGCGCCAGCAGTGGAGAACGGGCGAGGACAGATACGCAGTATTTT; CDR3: CASSGERARTDTQYF
size: many; J: TRBJ2-7; D: NA; V: TRBV6-8; DNA: TGTGCCAGCAGTTACGAACAGAGGGGAGGGCAGTACTTC; CDR3: CASSYEQRGGQYF
size: NA; J: TRBJ1-2; D: NA; V: TRBV19; DNA: TGTGCCAGTAGGCGGACGGGAAGCTTCTATGGCTACACCTTC; CDR3: CASRRTGSFYGYTF
size: many; J: TRBJ1-5; D: NA; V: TRBV27; DNA: TGTGCCAGCAGATTCCAGGGGTACCAGCCCCAGCATTTT; CDR3: CASRFQGYQPQHF
size: NA; J: TRBJ2-3; D: TRBD2; V: TRBV9; DNA: TGTGCCAGCAGCGTAGCCGGGACTAGTACAGATACGCAGTATTTT; CDR3: CASSVAGTSTDTQYF
size: few; J: TRBJ2-2; D: TRBD2; V: TRBV6-8; DNA: TGTGCCATCATGCCGGCGGGGGGACCCCTTAACACCGGGGAGCTGTTTTTT; CDR3: CAIMPAGGPLNTGELFF
size: many; J: TRBJ1-1; D: NA; V: TRBV6-8; DNA: TGTGCCAGCAGTCCGCGACAGGACCCGCGGGGGGCTGAAGCTTTCTTT; CDR3: CASSPRQDPRGAEAFF
size: NA; J: TRBJ2-5; D: NA; V: TRBV6-8; DNA: TGTGCCAGCACCCGGGGGCCCCAAGAGACCCAGTACTTC; CDR3: CASTRGPQETQYF
size: medium-sized; J: TRBJ2-1; D: NA; V: TRBV5-1; DNA: TGCGCCAGCAGCTACCTTGGGGCAGCCATAGGGGAGGAGCAGTTCTTC; CDR3: CASSYLGAAIGEEQFF
size: NA; J: TRBJ2-1; D: NA; V: TRBV13; DNA: TGTGCCAGCAGCTTAGGGGTCAGGGGTGATGAGCAGTTCTTC; CDR3: CASSLGVRGDEQFF
size: NA; J: TRBJ2-7; D: NA; V: TRBV19; DNA: TGTGCCAGTAGTATAGGATCAGGTCCGGGGGCGAGCGAGCAGTACTTC; CDR3: CASSIGSGPGASEQYF
size: NA; J: TRBJ1-6; D: NA; V: TRBV28; DNA: TGTGCCAGCACCTTTGGGAATTCACCCCTCCACTTT; CDR3: CASTFGNSPLHF
size: NA; J: TRBJ2-3; D: NA; V: TRBV5-1; DNA: TGCGCCAGCAGCTTGGGGAGGATCACAGATACGCAGTATTTT; CDR3: CASSLGRITDTQYF
size: NA; J: TRBJ1-6; D: TRBD1; V: TRBV9; DNA: TGTGCCAGCAATCGGGACAGGGTAAATTCACCCCTCCACTTT; CDR3: CASNRDRVNSPLHF
size: NA; J: TRBJ1-6; D: NA; V: TRBV18; DNA: TGTGCCAGCTCAAAATCTTTACGGAGGAATTCACCCCTCCACTTT; CDR3: CASSKSLRRNSPLHF
size: NA; J: TRBJ1-2; D: NA; V: TRBV19; DNA: TGTGCCAGTAGTTTTCCGACAGACCAAGCTAACTATGGCTACACCTTC; CDR3: CASSFPTDQANYGYTF
size: NA; J: TRBJ2-1; D: NA; V: TRBV11-3; DNA: TGTGCCAGCAGCTTAAGATCAGGGGCGCGTAATGAGCAGTTCTTC; CDR3: CASSLRSGARNEQFF
size: many; J: TRBJ2-2; D: TRBD1; V: TRBV6-8; DNA: TGTGCCAGCAGTTACGACAGGGGGAACACCGGGGAGCTGTTTTTT; CDR3: CASSYDRGNTGELFF
size: NA; J: TRBJ2-1; D: NA; V: TRBV6-8; DNA: TGTGCCAGCAGCAACTTTTGGGGTTTCGATGAGCAGTTCTTC; CDR3: CASSNFWGFDEQFF
size: few; J: TRBJ2-3; D: TRBD2; V: TRBV6-8; DNA: TGTGCCAGCAACCTCGAGGCTAGCGGGGGGCCCCCCGATACGCAGTATTTT; CDR3: CASNLEASGGPPDTQYF
size: NA; J: TRBJ1-2; D: TRBD1; V: TRBV18; DNA: TGTGCCAGCTCACCACCCGGGACAGGGACTCTTGTTAACTATGGCTACACCTTC; CDR3: CASSPPGTGTLVNYGYTF
size: once; J: TRBJ1-5; D: TRBD1; V: TRBV19; DNA: TGTGCCAGTAGTTGGGACAGGGATCAGCCCCAGCATTTT; CDR3: CASSWDRDQPQHF
size: few; J: TRBJ2-1; D: TRBD1; V: TRBV15; DNA: TGTGCCACCAGCAGAGAGGCCCCATACCCCGGACAGGGCATCAATGAGCAGTTCTTC; CDR3: CATSREAPYPGQGINEQFF
size: many; J: TRBJ1-2; D: TRBD1; V: TRBV6-8; DNA: TGTGCCAGCAGATACCGGGACAGGGGGCTTGGCTACACCTTC; CDR3: CASRYRDRGLGYTF
size: few; J: TRBJ1-1; D: NA; V: TRBV6-9; DNA: TGTGCCAGCAGTTACTTCCCGGGGAACCAGCCCATGAACACTGAAGCTTTCTTT; CDR3: CASSYFPGNQPMNTEAFF